This TCR beta chain stems from a study of blood T cell repertoires in COVID-19. About the research overall: Material from acute and convalescent COVID-19 was sourced from the United States, Italy and Spain.

CDR1 and CDR2 (germline): LNHDA, SQIVND (reference sequence). Trimming shortened V by 6 bases and J by 4 bases, and 9 bases separated the two germline ends. This CDR3 contains 12 residues. Methods used by the authors: Reference gene primer amplification gave nucleated cell count estimates. TCRdb's table, derived via immunoSEQ multiplex PCR, lists solely in-frame clones and lacks some. V and J calls and clone size are given by that table; D and trimming were obtained from the DNA. The sample lists some 60,000 clones; roughly 79% were seen once. What was sequenced was peripheral blood. The V call is TRBV19, the J call TRBJ1-1; a weak D match, TRBD1 (5 bases). This clonotype was sampled from a human donor in a cohort sampled during active COVID-19. CDR3 loop: CASSQGITEAFF. CDR3 bases: TGTGCCAGTAGCCAGGGTATCACTGAAGCTTTCTTT.